This TCR beta chain is drawn from a study of blood T cell repertoires in COVID-19 (dated by TCRdb to 2019 to 2021). Notes on the research overall: Samples from collaborators originated in the United States, Italy and Spain and spanned both the acute and convalescent phases of COVID-19. The material from the prospective study consisted of cDNA or gDNA derived from T cells, B-cell-depleted T cells, or PBMCs. Where HLA class I and class II types were available, the types were taken from metadata supplied by the sample provider, not from assay-based typing. The repertoires were released in a freely available public database meant as a resource for research on the immune response to SARS-CoV-2. Sample metadata almost always included a de-identified subject ID, COVID-19 status, age in years and sex. The samples were drawn from two sources: the first 160 participants of the ongoing ImmuneRACE study, and approximately 1,300 subjects contributed by 6 global collaborators. Subjects who had been exposed to COVID-19, were actively infected with it, or had recovered from it provided the deeply sampled blood TCRbeta repertoires that made up the dataset. Overall results and qualifications from the work: Clinical and demographic metadata were provided uncurated, with the amount varying by source and participant.

The immunoSEQ Assay, a bias-controlled multiplex PCR, was used to amplify TCRbeta CDR3 regions from genomic DNA. Turning to the authors' computational methods: Within the assay, amplification of reference gene primers was used to estimate how many nucleated cells each sample contained. To quantify the absolute abundance of each unique TCRbeta CDR3 rearrangement, sequence reads were collapsed and filtered. For each sample, productive Simpson clonality was calculated as the square root of Simpson's diversity index across productive rearrangements. The immuneACCESS repertoire file appears here via TCRdb, limited to in-frame rearrangements. These files lack a portion of the clones; in checked studies, under half of the deficit traces to unresolved V genes, and the cause of the others is not known. V and J calls and clone size are as listed in that table; D and trimming were resolved from the DNA. Across this sample there are tens of thousands of clones, with 87% seen only once. Of the sample, around 2% falls within the top ten clones.

With respect to this clone: Its antigen is still unknown. No base-level quality is on record; no much larger clone is a single base apart.

Each collaborating institution followed its own protocols to collect whole blood in K2EDTA tubes. For TCRbeta analysis, collaborators shipped samples in one of three forms: frozen whole blood, isolated PBMCs, or DNA extracted from either of those sample types. According to the germline V gene, CDR1 reads SQVTM and CDR2 reads ANQGSEA. Here V drops 3 bases and J drops 1 base, and the junction holds 15 bases not matched to any gene. The CDR3 goes from the cysteine to the phenylalanine over 19 residues. The DNA shown is the 57-base CDR3, in frame from base 1. Sequenced material: peripheral blood. In this chain, TRBV29-1 is recombined with TRBJ2-7; TRBD2 aligns with 13 central bases. The receptor's source is a man in his forties or fifties with active or convalescent COVID-19. The DNA reads as follows: TGCAGCGTTGAGGGAGGATTCCAACTAGCGGGAGGGGGTTCCTACGAGCAGTACTTC. This gives the protein CSVEGGFQLAGGGSYEQYF.